This entry describes one T cell receptor (beta chain). This entry is derived from a study of blood T cell repertoires in COVID-19. Study as a whole: Acute and convalescent COVID-19 specimens originated in the United States, Italy and Spain. In each case, the material was cDNA or gDNA derived from T cells, B-cell-depleted T cells, or PBMCs.

Original methodology: Reference gene primers were amplified, and this amplification served to estimate nucleated cell counts. The data were produced by immunoSEQ multiplex PCR, yet TCRdb's version contains in-frame clones alone and is incomplete. V and J calls and clone size are given by that table; D and trimming were obtained from the DNA. The profile shows about 200,000 clones, 70% to 90% of them singletons. The source material was peripheral blood. The clonotype comes from an elderly woman with acute or convalescent COVID-19.

CDR3 coding DNA: TGTGCCAGTAGTAAGGAGGCGGGGGAGCTGTTTTTT. Its protein is CASSKEAGELFF. This chain links TRBV19 with TRBJ2-2; perhaps TRBD2 as D (5 bases). The germline V gene encodes CDR1 LNHDA and CDR2 SQIVND (reference sequence). V dropped 4 bases and J dropped 8 bases, with 8 bases sitting between them. This CDR3 spans 12 amino acids.